This TCR beta chain was identified in a study of OX40 agonist ivuxolimab in advanced cancers. Study information: Dosing consisted of intravenous ivuxolimab at 0.01 to 10 mg/kg every 2 weeks. Melanoma, hepatocellular carcinoma, head and neck or renal cell cancer occurred in dose-escalation patients. People who had prior anti-PD-1, anti-PD-L1 or anti-CTLA-4 therapy could take part, and under 45% had some.

This table comes from immunoSEQ multiplex PCR, and its TCRdb copy is limited to in-frame clones, with some not included. The sample lists about 55,000 clones; around nine tenths were seen once. CDR1 and CDR2 (germline): LNHDA, SQIVND (reference sequence). This CDR3 has 14 residues. Trimming stripped 6 bases from V and 5 bases from J, with 17 bases between. The rearrangement joins TRBV19 to TRBJ2-7, with D perhaps given as TRBD1 or TRBD2 (5 bases each). The sample consisted of CD4+ or CD8+ T cells sorted from blood, taken in a trial of the OX40 agonist ivuxolimab. The source of this sequence is an adult with an advanced solid tumor such as melanoma, head and neck, liver or kidney cancer. Here the CDR3 reads CASSTVGVGNEQYF. CDR3 coding DNA: TGTGCCAGTAGCACCGTGGGGGTCGGTAACGAGCAGTACTTC.